One and the same sample provided the 21 T cell receptor beta chains below, sequenced in a study of PD-L1 blockade in urothelial cancer. The protocol was immunoSEQ multiplex PCR, while the TCRdb copy is restricted to in-frame clones and leaves out a portion. The data show 25,000 to 35,000 clones, about 79% seen once. The time point here: peripheral blood 6 weeks after treatment start. The starting material was PBMCs, obtained around atezolizumab (anti-PD-L1) treatment. These receptors were taken from a man between 70 and 80 years old with urothelial cancer.

CDR3 amino acids: CASSTRQGTKKLFF. The CDR3 bases are TGTGCCAGTAGTACCCGACAGGGGACGAAAAAACTGTTTTTT. This chain joins TRBV19 and TRBJ1-4; 8 nucleotides agree with TRBD1. The CDR3 extends over 14 amino acids. CDR1 and CDR2 from the germline V gene are LNHDA and SQIVND (reference sequence). J lost 9 bases, V lost 4 bases, and 7 bases had no gene match.

This chain uses TRBV6-5 with TRBJ2-3; D is uncertain. The V and J ends lost 5 bases and 6 bases respectively, with 15 bases between them. Germline V lookup: CDR1 MNHEY, CDR2 SVGAGI. The CDR3 consists of 14 residues. The CDR3 nucleotides read TGTGCCAGCAGTATTCGTCGTCCTCCTGATACGCAGTATTTT. As protein: CASSIRRPPDTQYF.

The V call is TRBV12-5, the J call TRBJ2-5, with TRBD1 matching over 8 bases. Germline lookup yields CDR1 LGHNT and CDR2 FRNRAP. Losses at the gene ends were 5 bases for V and 2 bases for J; bases not matched to a gene: 7. This CDR3 has 15 amino acids. CDR3 amino acids: CASGPGGRFQETQYF. The CDR3 nucleotides read TGTGCTAGTGGTCCAGGGGGCCGATTTCAAGAGACCCAGTACTTC.

In this sample, this clone turned up once. The chain has TRBV9 and TRBJ2-1; 10 positions agree with TRBD2. This CDR3 has 15 residues. J was trimmed by 10 bases and V by 1 base; bases with no gene match: 8. Germline V gene sequence: CDR1 SGDLS, CDR2 YYNGEE. The CDR3 region is CASSVRTSGIDEQFF. CDR3 nucleotides: TGTGCCAGCAGCGTACGAACTAGCGGGATTGACGAGCAGTTCTTC. Full variable domain (missing parts from reference TRBV9 and TRBJ2-1): DSGVTQTPKHLITATGQRVTLRCSPRSGDLSVYWYQQSLDQGLQFLIQYYNGEERAKGNILERFSAQQFPDLHSELNLSSLELGDSALYFCASSVRTSGIDEQFFGPGTRLTVL.

The chain employs TRBV6-1 and TRBJ1-2; 9 bases agree with TRBD1. Germline values: CDR1 MNHNS, CDR2 SASEGT. V shed 5 bases, J shed 8 bases, and the junction held 9 bases outside the gene matches. The CDR3 is 14 residues long. CDR3 sequence (DNA): TGTGCCAGCAGTTTACGACAGGGGGTGGGCGGCTACACCTTC. The encoded protein is CASSLRQGVGGYTF.

J is TRBJ2-2 and V is TRBV4-1; TRBD2 is a possible D gene (5 bases). Germline loops: CDR1 MGHRA, CDR2 YSYEKL. The CDR3 consists of 15 residues. V shed 5 bases and J shed 3 bases, with 13 bases lying between them. The CDR3 DNA is TGCGCCAGCAGCTCACAGTCCGGGGACACCGGGGAGCTGTTTTTT. This gives the protein CASSSQSGDTGELFF.

The chain links TRBV19 to TRBJ1-6, with 8 nucleotides matching TRBD1. Unmatched junction bases numbered 6, after V lost 7 bases and J lost 7 bases. The CDR3 contains 14 residues. Germline CDR1 is LNHDA and CDR2 is SQIVND (reference sequence). The CDR3, as DNA: TGTGCCAGTAAATTGGACAGGGTAAATTCACCCCTCCACTTT. Its translation is CASKLDRVNSPLHF.

J is TRBJ1-4 and V is TRBV25-1; 10 positions match TRBD1. Germline CDR1 and CDR2: MGHDK and SYGVNS. The V segment lost 3 bases and the J segment 8 bases; nucleotides outside the gene matches: 9. CDR3 size: 16 residues. This chain's CDR3 is CASSDQTGGVGEKLFF. DNA of the CDR3: TGTGCCAGCAGTGACCAGACAGGGGGCGTCGGGGAAAAACTGTTTTTT.

This clone appeared a few times. This chain joins TRBV5-5 and TRBJ2-2; TRBD2 matches at 8 bases. J was trimmed by 0 bases and V by 4 bases; bases with no gene match: 2. There are 15 residues in the CDR3. Germline V lookup: CDR1 SGHKS, CDR2 YYEKEE (reference sequence). The CDR3, as DNA: TGTGCCAGCAGCCCACTAGCGGCGAACACCGGGGAGCTGTTTTTT. Its protein product is CASSPLAANTGELFF. The whole variable domain, remainder taken from reference TRBV5-5 and TRBJ2-2, is DAGVTQSPTHLIKTRGQQVTLRCSPISGHKSVSWYQQVLGQGPQFIFQYYEKEERGRGNFPDRFSARQFPNYSSELNVNALLLGDSALYLCASSPLAANTGELFFGEGSRLTVL.

The rearrangement joins TRBV29-1 to TRBJ1-1; TRBD1 aligns across 11 bases. CDR1 SQVTM and CDR2 ANQGSEA come from the germline V gene. The CDR3 loop spans 13 amino acids. With 6 bases clipped from V and 4 bases from J, the junction kept 4 bases outside the gene matches. The CDR3 sequence: CSVGQGASTEAFF. The CDR3 DNA sequence: TGCAGCGTAGGACAGGGGGCGAGCACTGAAGCTTTCTTT.

V usage is TRBV2 and J usage is TRBJ1-2, with D uncertain. Germline V gene lookup returns CDR1 SNHLY and CDR2 FYNNEI. V gave up 8 bases and J gave up 7 bases, with 11 bases separating them. The CDR3 consists of 11 residues. This CDR3 reads CASGSTAGYTF. For the CDR3, the DNA is TGTGCCAGCGGGAGCACAGCTGGCTACACCTTC.

The V gene is TRBV18, the J gene TRBJ2-3; no firm D call. Trimming took 6 bases from V and 0 from J, leaving 10 bases between them. Germline loops: CDR1 KGHSH, CDR2 LQKENI. The CDR3 is made up of 14 amino acids. The CDR3 here is CASSLGSSTDTQYF. CDR3 in DNA: TGTGCCAGCTCCCTCGGTAGCAGCACAGATACGCAGTATTTT.

This chain links TRBV7-8 with TRBJ2-1, with 10 positions matching TRBD1. Germline V gene data show CDR1 as SGHVS and CDR2 as FQNEAQ. CDR3 length equals 16 residues. The trim removed 3 bases at V and 4 bases at J, leaving 6 bases unmatched. The CDR3 region has the DNA TGTGCCAGCAGCTTGGGGGACAGGGGTCCGTACAATGAGCAGTTCTTC. Its protein product is CASSLGDRGPYNEQFF.

This clone was seen only a few times. V gene TRBV7-2 combines with J gene TRBJ2-7; D unresolved. Trimming removed 1 base from V and 3 bases from J, with 13 bases in between. The CDR3 has 15 residues. Germline CDR1 is SGHTA and CDR2 is FQGNSA. The CDR3 here is CASSLDSSAGYEQYF. The CDR3 DNA reads as TGTGCCAGCAGCTTAGATAGCTCGGCTGGCTACGAGCAGTACTTC.

The rearrangement joins TRBV28 to TRBJ1-4, with TRBD1 matching over 7 bases. Per the germline V gene, CDR1 is MDHEN and CDR2 is SYDVKM. The CDR3 is 16 amino acids. The ends lost 4 bases at V and 3 bases at J; junction bases unmatched: 8. CDR3 loop: CASSSNEGAPNEKLFF. CDR3 in DNA: TGTGCCAGCAGTTCCAACGAGGGGGCTCCTAATGAAAAACTGTTTTTT.

The chain uses TRBV4-2 and TRBJ2-7; D is perhaps TRBD2 (7 bases). The germline CDR1 and CDR2 sequences are LGHNA and YNFKEQ. This CDR3 comprises 14 residues. V lost 4 bases to trimming and J lost 3 bases, with 13 bases between them. The CDR3 loop is CASSPGGGGYEQYF. The CDR3 DNA sequence: TGTGCCAGCAGCCCCGGGGGCGGGGGCTACGAGCAGTACTTC.

Details on this clone: The same CDR3 can be traced to other DNA sequences in this sample. The CDR3 sequence is CASSFRGGYGYTF. The CDR3 DNA sequence: TGTGCCAGCAGTTTTCGGGGTGGCTATGGCTACACCTTC. This chain uses TRBV27 with TRBJ1-2, with D uncertain. The V end was cut by 3 bases, the J end by 4 bases, with 9 bases between. The CDR3 contains 13 residues. Germline loops: CDR1 MNHEY, CDR2 SMNVEV (reference sequence).

This chain connects TRBV5-1 to TRBJ2-2; TRBD1 might be the D (5 bases). From germline, CDR1 is SGHRS and CDR2 YFSETQ. This CDR3 comprises 14 residues. The V and J ends lost 1 base and 4 bases respectively, with 8 bases between them. CDR3 nucleotide sequence: TGCGCCAGCAGCTTGTCAGGGCGCACCGGGGAGCTGTTTTTT. Translating gives CASSLSGRTGELFF.

The chain recombines TRBV5-4 with TRBJ1-2, with D hard to call. The CDR3 extends over 13 amino acids. CDR1 is SGHNT and CDR2 is YYREEE in the germline V gene (reference sequence). V was pared by 0 bases and J by 7 bases, with 10 bases between. This CDR3 reads CASSLVGVSGYTF. The CDR3 DNA is TGTGCCAGCAGCTTGGTTGGAGTCTCTGGCTACACCTTC.

V usage is TRBV5-5 and J usage is TRBJ2-3, with TRBD2 matching over 10 bases. CDR1 SGHKS and CDR2 YYEKEE come from the germline V gene (reference sequence). J was trimmed by 1 base and V by 1 base; bases with no gene match: 3. The CDR3 runs 16 residues. Here the CDR3 DNA reads TGTGCCAGCAGCTTGTGGACTAGCGGAGGCACAGATACGCAGTATTTT. It specifies CASSLWTSGGTDTQYF.

The chain employs TRBV29-1 and TRBJ1-1, with TRBD1 matching 9 bases. The CDR3 extends over 12 amino acids. The V and J ends lost 6 bases and 4 bases, in that order; junction bases with no gene match: 3. CDR1 SQVTM and CDR2 ANQGSEA come from the germline V gene. Here the CDR3 DNA reads TGCAGCGTCGGACAGGGGACCACTGAAGCTTTCTTT. As protein: CSVGQGTTEAFF.